This T cell receptor beta chain came from a study of graft-versus-host responses after intestinal transplantation. Whole-study context: Anti-thymocyte globulin induction preceded three to four years of tacrolimus and steroid maintenance in all recipients.

The study's findings and limits: Detected in recipient marrow were GvH clones, some of which were first observed in ileum or blood. Association was observed between peak circulating GvH clone levels and early post-transplant HvG declines. Some patients had graft-donor T cell macrochimerism. In their allografts, the ratios of graft-versus-host to host-versus-graft T cell clones were high.

The CDR3 totals 17 residues. V dropped 3 bases and J dropped 2; count of bases not matched to a gene: 8. Per the germline V gene, CDR1 is GTSNPN and CDR2 is SVGIG (reference sequence). This clone is a singleton in its sample. Its antigen is still unknown. TCRdb's copy holds only in-frame clones and misses some; the assay was immunoSEQ multiplex PCR. The sample includes about 110,000 clones, around 90% of them seen just once. This specimen consisted of unstimulated CD4+ T cells sorted from spleen or lymph node cells, obtained before transplant. This clonotype was obtained from a human donor who was the organ donor for an intestinal transplant. The chain is built from TRBV30 and TRBJ2-3; 13 nucleotides align to TRBD2. The CDR3 sequence: CAWSAGLAGRTTDTQYF. DNA of the CDR3: TGTGCCTGGAGCGCGGGACTAGCGGGACGTACCACAGATACGCAGTATTTT.